This entry lists 8 T cell receptor beta chains sequenced from one sample in a study of naive and memory T cell subsets. General observations from the study: Possibly reflecting memory cells re-expressing CD45RA, a few larger clonotypes occurred in naive repertoires, especially CD8.

The beta constant-region primer was an equimolar mix of two oligonucleotides covering TRBC1 and TRBC2. Nested alpha and beta constant-region primers with the SP2 primer drove four PCR rounds on ligated cDNA. TCRdb redid the calling of the UMI-ligation and nested PCR reads with MiXCR, one entry per CDR3 protein. This sample has 120,000 to 150,000 distinct CDR3 sequences, with roughly 22% found just once. Antigens of these TCRs are unknown. Material for sequencing was naive CD4+ T cells from blood. All receptors derive from a human donor in good health.

The J gene is TRBJ2-7, the V gene TRBV30, with 7 positions matching TRBD2. J gave up 3 bases and V 4 bases, and 0 bases lay outside the gene matches. The CDR3 has 11 residues. Germline CDR1 reads GTSNPN; CDR2 reads SVGIG (reference sequence). CDR3 region: CAWTSGYEQYF. CDR3 coding DNA: TGTGCCTGGACTAGCGGCTACGAGCAGTACTTC.

V usage is TRBV6-2 or TRBV6-3 and J usage is TRBJ2-1; D ambiguous. Germline CDR1 MNHEY, CDR2 SVGEGT. The V and J ends lost 8 bases and 10 bases respectively, with 12 bases between them. CDR3 length: 11 amino acids. Here the CDR3 reads CASWFVGEQFF. Written as DNA, the CDR3 is TGTGCCAGCTGGTTTGTCGGAGAGCAGTTCTTC.

This clonotype occurred a few times. CDR3 sequence reads: CATTLLAGVADTQYF. The DNA for the CDR3 is TGTGCCACCACCTTACTAGCGGGAGTGGCAGATACGCAGTATTTT. V and J are TRBV15 and TRBJ2-3, with TRBD2 identical over 11 bases. The CDR3 has 15 amino acids. Germline V gene data show CDR1 as LNHNV and CDR2 as YYDKDF (reference sequence). The V gene end was trimmed by 7 bases and the J gene end by 4 bases; junction bases not matched to a gene: 7. Drawing the rest from reference TRBV15 and TRBJ2-3, the complete variable domain is DAMVIQNPRYQVTQFGKPVTLSCSQTLNHNVMYWYQQKSSQAPKLLFHYYDKDFNNEADTPDNFQSRRPNTSFCFLDIRSPGLGDTAMYLCATTLLAGVADTQYFGPGTRLTVL.

In its sample, this clonotype was seen a few times. The V gene is TRBV27, the J gene TRBJ2-7; 10 positions match TRBD1. V lost 4 bases, J lost 3 bases, and 12 bases stayed unmatched. Germline loops: CDR1 MNHEY, CDR2 SMNVEV (reference sequence). This CDR3 is 17 amino acids long. The DNA of the CDR3 is TGTGCCAGCAGTTCAACTGAGGAGGGACAGGGGTACTACGAGCAGTACTTC. This translates into CASSSTEEGQGYYEQYF.

The rearrangement uses TRBV18 and TRBJ2-1; unclear D gene. Between the trimmed V and J ends, which lost 8 bases and 8 bases, there was a span of 16 bases. The CDR3 loop spans 13 amino acids. Germline V lookup: CDR1 KGHSH, CDR2 LQKENI. CDR3 DNA: TGTGCCAGCCGAAACGATGGCCCCGATGAGCAGTTCTTC. The encoded protein is CASRNDGPDEQFF.

Many counts were recorded for this clonotype. The V call is TRBV19, the J call TRBJ2-7; 7 nucleotides match TRBD1. The CDR3 is 15 residues long. Germline loops: CDR1 LNHDA, CDR2 SQIVND (reference sequence). V was clipped by 11 bases and J by 7 bases; unmatched bases: 20. The CDR3 DNA reads TGTGCCTCCTCGCCAGGGGGAAGCGGTTCTCAGGAGCAGTACTTC. Translating it yields CASSPGGSGSQEQYF. Combining the CDR3 with reference TRBV19 and TRBJ2-7 gives the whole variable domain DGGITQSPKYLFRKEGQNVTLSCEQNLNHDAMYWYRQDPGQGLRLIYYSQIVNDFQKGDIAEGYSVSREKKESFPLTVTSAQKNPTAFYLCASSPGGSGSQEQYFGPGTRLTVT.

The chain links TRBV7-9 to TRBJ2-1; possible D gene TRBD1, 6 bases. Germline-derived CDR1 and CDR2 are SEHNR and FQNEAQ (reference sequence). This CDR3 comprises 16 residues. Trimming stripped 2 bases from V and 10 bases from J, with 21 bases between. The CDR3 here is CASSLWLAGALMEQFF. The CDR3 nucleotides read TGTGCCAGCAGCTTATGGTTGGCAGGGGCCCTGATGGAGCAGTTCTTC. Based on the CDR3 plus reference TRBV7-9 and TRBJ2-1, the full variable domain is DTGVSQNPRHKITKRGQNVTFRCDPISEHNRLYWYRQTLGQGPEFLTYFQNEAQLEKSRLLSDRFSAERPKGSFSTLEIQRTEQGDSAMYLCASSLWLAGALMEQFFGPGTRLTVL.

This sequence joins TRBV27 and TRBJ2-1, with D unresolved. This CDR3 spans 14 amino acids. The ends were cut back, 3 bases at V and 9 bases at J, with 15 bases in the middle. The germline gives CDR1 MNHEY, CDR2 SMNVEV (reference sequence). The CDR3 sequence is CASSFRVSSSEQFF. Written as DNA, the CDR3 is TGTGCCAGCAGTTTTAGGGTCTCTTCATCTGAGCAGTTCTTC.